The entry that follows covers one T cell receptor beta chain sequence. Antigen specificity is unknown. Extraction and reverse transcription of RNA yielded cDNA as the sequencing template. Produced via immunoSEQ multiplex PCR; TCRdb's table is partial and in-frame only. This sample yields 75,000 to 80,000 clones, of which 60% to 70% are seen a single time; roughly a quarter belongs to the top ten. As for treatment: oral pan-JAK inhibitor, 5-10 mg twice daily. The entry originates in a study of CD8+ T cells in alopecia areata. Across the study: The percentage of affected scalp area served as the score of severity for treated patients.

Study results and caveats: Higher clonality and more expanded CD8+ clones appeared in lesional than normal scalp. With patients, TCR sharing proved less clear than in mice, a difference possibly related to HLA.

V lost 3 bases to trimming and J lost 12 bases; unmatched junction nucleotides: 3. The germline CDR1 and CDR2 sequences are SQVTM and ANQGSEA. The CDR3 is 11 residues long. Sequenced material: CD8+ T cells sorted from blood, taken at week 24, from a patient treated with tofacitinib. This clonotype originated in a human donor with alopecia areata. The chain uses TRBV29-1 and TRBJ1-2; 11 nucleotides line up with TRBD1. The CDR3 DNA follows: TGCAGCGTTGACGGGACAGGGGGAGACACCTTC. It codes for CSVDGTGGDTF.